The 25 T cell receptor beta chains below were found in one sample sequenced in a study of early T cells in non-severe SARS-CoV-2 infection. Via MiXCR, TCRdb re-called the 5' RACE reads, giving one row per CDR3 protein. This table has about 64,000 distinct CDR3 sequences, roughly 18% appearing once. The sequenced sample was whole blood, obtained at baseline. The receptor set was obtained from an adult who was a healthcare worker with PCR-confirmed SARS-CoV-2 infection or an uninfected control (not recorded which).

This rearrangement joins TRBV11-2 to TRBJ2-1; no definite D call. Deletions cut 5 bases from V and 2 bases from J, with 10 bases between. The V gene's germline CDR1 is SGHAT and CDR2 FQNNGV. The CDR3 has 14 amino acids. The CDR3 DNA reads TGTGCCAGCAGCCCCCGCAGGACCTACAATGAGCAGTTCTTC. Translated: CASSPRRTYNEQFF.

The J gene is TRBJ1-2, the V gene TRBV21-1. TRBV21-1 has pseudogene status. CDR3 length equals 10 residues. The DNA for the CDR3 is TGTGCCAGCGATTATTATGGCTACACCTTC. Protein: CASDYYGYTF.

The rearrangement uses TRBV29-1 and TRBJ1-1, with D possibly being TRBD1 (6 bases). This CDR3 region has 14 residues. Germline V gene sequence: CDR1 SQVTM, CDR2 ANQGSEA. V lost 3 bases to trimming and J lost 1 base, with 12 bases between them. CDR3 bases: TGCAGCGTTGATTTTGGCAGGGGGAACACTGAAGCTTTCTTT. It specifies CSVDFGRGNTEAFF.

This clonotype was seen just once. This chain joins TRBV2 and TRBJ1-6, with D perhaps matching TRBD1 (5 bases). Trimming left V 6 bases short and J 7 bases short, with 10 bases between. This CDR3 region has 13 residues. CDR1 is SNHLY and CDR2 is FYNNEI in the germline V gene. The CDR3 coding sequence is TGTGCCAGCAGGGGGGTCGAGAATTCACCCCTCCACTTT. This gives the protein CASRGVENSPLHF.

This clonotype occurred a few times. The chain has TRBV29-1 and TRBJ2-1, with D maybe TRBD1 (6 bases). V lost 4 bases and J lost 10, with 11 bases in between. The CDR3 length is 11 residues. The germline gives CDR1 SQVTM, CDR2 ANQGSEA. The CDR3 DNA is TGCAGCGTTGCCAGGGGAAAGGAGCAGTTCTTC. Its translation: CSVARGKEQFF.

DNA for the CDR3: TGCAGCGTTGTGTCTAGCGGTCTCTACGAGCAGTACTTC. This encodes CSVVSSGLYEQYF. The chain employs TRBV29-1 and TRBJ2-7; TRBD2 matches at 7 bases. Germline CDR1 SQVTM, CDR2 ANQGSEA. The CDR3 contains 13 residues. Losses at the gene ends were 4 bases for V and 3 bases for J; bases not matched to a gene: 6.

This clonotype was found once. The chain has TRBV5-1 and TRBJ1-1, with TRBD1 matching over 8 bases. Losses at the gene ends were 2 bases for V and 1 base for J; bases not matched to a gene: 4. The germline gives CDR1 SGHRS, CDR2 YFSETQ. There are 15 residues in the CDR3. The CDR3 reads CASSLTGTGNTEAFF. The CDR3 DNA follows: TGCGCCAGCAGCTTAACCGGGACAGGGAACACTGAAGCTTTCTTT.

The CDR3: CASSSWAETQYF. The DNA for the CDR3 is TGTGCCAGCAGCTCTTGGGCAGAGACCCAGTACTTC. This chain links TRBV3-1 with TRBJ2-5; D unclear. The CDR3 has 12 residues. Between the trimmed V and J ends, which lost 5 bases and 4 bases, there was a span of 8 bases. Germline V gives CDR1 LGHDT, CDR2 YNNKEL (reference sequence).

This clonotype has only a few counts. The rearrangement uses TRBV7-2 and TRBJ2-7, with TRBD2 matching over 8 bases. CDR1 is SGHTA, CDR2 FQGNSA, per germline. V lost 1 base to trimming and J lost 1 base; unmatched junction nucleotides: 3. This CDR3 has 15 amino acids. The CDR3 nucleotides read TGTGCCAGCAGCTTAGAAGTAGCGGGATCCTACGAGCAGTACTTC. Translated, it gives CASSLEVAGSYEQYF.

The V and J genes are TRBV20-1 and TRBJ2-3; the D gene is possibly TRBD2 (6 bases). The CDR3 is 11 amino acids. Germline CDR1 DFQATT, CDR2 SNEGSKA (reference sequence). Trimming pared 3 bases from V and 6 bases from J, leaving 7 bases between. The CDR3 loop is CSASLADTQYF. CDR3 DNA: TGCAGTGCTAGCCTAGCGGATACGCAGTATTTT.

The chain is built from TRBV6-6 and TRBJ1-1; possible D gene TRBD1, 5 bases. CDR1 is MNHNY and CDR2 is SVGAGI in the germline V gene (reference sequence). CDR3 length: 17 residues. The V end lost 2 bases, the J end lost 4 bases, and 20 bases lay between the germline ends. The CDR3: CASSYPRGQGGGTEAFF. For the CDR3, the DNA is TGTGCCAGCAGTTACCCCAGAGGGCAGGGTGGAGGCACTGAAGCTTTCTTT.

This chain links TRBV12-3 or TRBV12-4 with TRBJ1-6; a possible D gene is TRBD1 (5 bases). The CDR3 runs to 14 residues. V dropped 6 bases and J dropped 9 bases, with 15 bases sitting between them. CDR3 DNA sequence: TGTGCCAGCAGGAGACAGCACCGTACTTCACCCCTCCACTTT. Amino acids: CASRRQHRTSPLHF.

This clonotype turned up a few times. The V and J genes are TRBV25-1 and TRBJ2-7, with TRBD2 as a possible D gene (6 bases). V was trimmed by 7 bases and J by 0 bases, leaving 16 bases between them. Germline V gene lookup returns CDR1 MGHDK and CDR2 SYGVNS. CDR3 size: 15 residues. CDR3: CASTQRSGTSYEQYF. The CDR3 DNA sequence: TGTGCCAGCACACAACGTAGCGGCACCTCCTACGAGCAGTACTTC.

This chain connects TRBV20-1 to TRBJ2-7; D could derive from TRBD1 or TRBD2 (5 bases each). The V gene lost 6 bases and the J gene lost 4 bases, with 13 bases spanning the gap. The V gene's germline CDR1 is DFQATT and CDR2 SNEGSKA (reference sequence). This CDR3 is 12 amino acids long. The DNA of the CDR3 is TGCAGTGCCCAAGAGGGGTATTACGAGCAGTACTTC. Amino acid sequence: CSAQEGYYEQYF.

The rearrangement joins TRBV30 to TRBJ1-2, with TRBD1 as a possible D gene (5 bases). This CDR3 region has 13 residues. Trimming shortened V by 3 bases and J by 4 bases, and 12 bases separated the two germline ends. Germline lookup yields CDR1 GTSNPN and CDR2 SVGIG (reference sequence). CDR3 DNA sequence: TGTGCCTGGAGCGAAGGGGAGGTCTATGGCTACACCTTC. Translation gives CAWSEGEVYGYTF. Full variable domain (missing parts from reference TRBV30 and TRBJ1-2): SQTIHQWPATLVQPVGSPLSLECTVEGTSNPNLYWYRQAAGRGLQLLFYSVGIGQISSEVPQNLSASRPQDRQFILSSKKLLLSDSGFYLCAWSEGEVYGYTFGSGTRLTVV.

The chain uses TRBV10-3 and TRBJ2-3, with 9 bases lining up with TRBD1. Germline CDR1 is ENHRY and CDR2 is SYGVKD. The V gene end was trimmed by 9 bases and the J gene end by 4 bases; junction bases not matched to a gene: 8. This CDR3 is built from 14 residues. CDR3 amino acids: CAISWDRDADTQYF. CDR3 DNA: TGTGCCATTAGCTGGGACAGGGACGCAGATACGCAGTATTTT.

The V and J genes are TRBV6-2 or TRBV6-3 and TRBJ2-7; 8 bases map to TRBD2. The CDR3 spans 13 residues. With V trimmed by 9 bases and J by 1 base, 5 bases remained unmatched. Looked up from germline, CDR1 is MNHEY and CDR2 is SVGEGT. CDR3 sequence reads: CASKLAASYEQYF. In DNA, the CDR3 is TGTGCCAGTAAACTAGCGGCATCCTACGAGCAGTACTTC.

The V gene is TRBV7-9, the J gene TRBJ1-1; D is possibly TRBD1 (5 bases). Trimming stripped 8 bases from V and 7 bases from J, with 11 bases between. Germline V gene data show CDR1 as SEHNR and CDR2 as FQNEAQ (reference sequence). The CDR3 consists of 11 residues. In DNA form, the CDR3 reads TGTGCCAGCCTAAAGGACAATGAAGCTTTCTTT. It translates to CASLKDNEAFF.

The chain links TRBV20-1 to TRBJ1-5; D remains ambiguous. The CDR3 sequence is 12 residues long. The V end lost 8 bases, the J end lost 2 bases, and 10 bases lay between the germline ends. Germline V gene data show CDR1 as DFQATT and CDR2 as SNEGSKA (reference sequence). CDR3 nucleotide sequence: TGCAGTTGCGGGTTCGGCAATCAGCCCCAGCATTTT. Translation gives CSCGFGNQPQHF.

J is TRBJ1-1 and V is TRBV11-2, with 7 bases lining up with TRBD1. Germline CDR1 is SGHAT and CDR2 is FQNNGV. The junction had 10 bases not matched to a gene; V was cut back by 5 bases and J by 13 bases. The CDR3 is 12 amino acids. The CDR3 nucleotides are TGTGCCAGCAGCACCACGCAGGGGGGAGGTTTCTTT. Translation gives CASSTTQGGGFF.

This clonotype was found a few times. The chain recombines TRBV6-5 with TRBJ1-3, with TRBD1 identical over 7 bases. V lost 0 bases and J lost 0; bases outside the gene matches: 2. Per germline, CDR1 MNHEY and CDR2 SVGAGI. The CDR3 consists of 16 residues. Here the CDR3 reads CASSYSGTVSGNTIYF. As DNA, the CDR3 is TGTGCCAGCAGTTACTCTGGGACAGTCTCTGGAAACACCATATATTTT.

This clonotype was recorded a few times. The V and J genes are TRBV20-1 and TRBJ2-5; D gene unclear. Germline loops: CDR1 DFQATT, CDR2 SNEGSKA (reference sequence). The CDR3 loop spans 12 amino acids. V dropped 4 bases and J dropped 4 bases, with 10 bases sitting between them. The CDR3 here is CSAMTLRETQYF. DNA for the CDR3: TGCAGTGCTATGACACTTCGAGAGACCCAGTACTTC.

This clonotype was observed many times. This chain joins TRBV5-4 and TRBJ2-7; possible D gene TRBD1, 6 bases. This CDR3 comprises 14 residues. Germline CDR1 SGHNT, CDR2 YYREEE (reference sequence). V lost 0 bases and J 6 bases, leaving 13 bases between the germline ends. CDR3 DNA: TGTGCCAGCAGCTTGGGTGCAGGGGTGGGCGAGCAGTACTTC. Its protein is CASSLGAGVGEQYF.

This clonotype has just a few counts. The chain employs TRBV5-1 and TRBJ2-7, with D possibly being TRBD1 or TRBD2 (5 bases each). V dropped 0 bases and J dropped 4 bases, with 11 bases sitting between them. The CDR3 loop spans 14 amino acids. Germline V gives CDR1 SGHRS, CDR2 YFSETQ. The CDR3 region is CASSLGGARYEQYF. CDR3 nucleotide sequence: TGCGCCAGCAGCTTGGGAGGGGCGAGGTACGAGCAGTACTTC.

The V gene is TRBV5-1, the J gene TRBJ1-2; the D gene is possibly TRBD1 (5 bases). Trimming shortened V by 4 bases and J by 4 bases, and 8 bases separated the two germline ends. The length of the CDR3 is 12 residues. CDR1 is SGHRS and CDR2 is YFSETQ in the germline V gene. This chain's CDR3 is CASSRTTYGYTF. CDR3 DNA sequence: TGCGCCAGCAGCAGGACAACCTATGGCTACACCTTC.